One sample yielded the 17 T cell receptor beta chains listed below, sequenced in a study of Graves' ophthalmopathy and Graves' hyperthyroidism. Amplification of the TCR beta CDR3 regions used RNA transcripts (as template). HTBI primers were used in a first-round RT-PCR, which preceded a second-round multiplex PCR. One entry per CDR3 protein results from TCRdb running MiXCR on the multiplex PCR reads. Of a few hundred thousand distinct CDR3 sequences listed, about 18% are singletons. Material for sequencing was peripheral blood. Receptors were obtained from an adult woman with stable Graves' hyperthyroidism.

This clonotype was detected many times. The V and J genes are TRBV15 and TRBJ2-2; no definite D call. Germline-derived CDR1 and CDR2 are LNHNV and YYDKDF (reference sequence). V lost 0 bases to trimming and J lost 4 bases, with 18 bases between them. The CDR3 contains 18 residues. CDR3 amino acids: CATSRDFSRATATGELFF. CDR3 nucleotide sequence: TGTGCCACCAGCAGAGATTTCAGTAGGGCCACAGCCACCGGGGAGCTGTTTTTT.

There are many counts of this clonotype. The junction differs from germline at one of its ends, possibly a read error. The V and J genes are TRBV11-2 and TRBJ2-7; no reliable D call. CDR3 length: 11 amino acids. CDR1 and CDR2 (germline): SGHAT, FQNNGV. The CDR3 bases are TGTGCCAGCAGCTTACTTAAGCCCAAGAGTTTC. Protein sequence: CASSLLKPKSF.

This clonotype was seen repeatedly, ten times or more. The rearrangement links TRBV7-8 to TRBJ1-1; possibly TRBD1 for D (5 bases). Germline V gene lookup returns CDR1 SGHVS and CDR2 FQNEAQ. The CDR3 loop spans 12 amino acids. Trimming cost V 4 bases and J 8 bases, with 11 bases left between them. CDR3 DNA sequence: TGTGCCAGCAGCTGGGCCGGGGACGAAGCTTTCTTT. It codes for CASSWAGDEAFF. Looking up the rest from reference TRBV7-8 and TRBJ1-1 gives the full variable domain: GAGVSQSPRYKVAKRGQDVALRCDPISGHVSLFWYQQALGQGPEFLTYFQNEAQLDKSGLPSDRFFAERPEGSVSTLKIQRTQQEDSAVYLCASSWAGDEAFFGQGTRLTVV.

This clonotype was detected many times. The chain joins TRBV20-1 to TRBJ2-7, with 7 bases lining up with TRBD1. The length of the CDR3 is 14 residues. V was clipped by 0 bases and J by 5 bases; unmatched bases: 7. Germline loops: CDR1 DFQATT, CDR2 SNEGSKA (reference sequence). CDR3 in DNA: TGCAGTGCTAGAGAGGGCAGGGGGTGGGACGAGCAGTACTTC. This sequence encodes CSAREGRGWDEQYF.

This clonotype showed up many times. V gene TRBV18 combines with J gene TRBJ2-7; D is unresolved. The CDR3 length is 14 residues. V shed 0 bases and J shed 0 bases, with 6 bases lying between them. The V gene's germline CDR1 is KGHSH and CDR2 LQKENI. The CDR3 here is CASSPPASSYEQYF. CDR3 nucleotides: TGTGCCAGCTCACCACCCGCGTCCTCCTACGAGCAGTACTTC.

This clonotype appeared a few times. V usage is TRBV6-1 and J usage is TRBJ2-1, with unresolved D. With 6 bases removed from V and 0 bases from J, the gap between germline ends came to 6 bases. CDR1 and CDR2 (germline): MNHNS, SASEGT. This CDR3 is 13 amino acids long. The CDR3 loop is CASSSSSYNEQFF. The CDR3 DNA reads TGTGCCAGCAGCTCTAGCTCCTACAATGAGCAGTTCTTC.

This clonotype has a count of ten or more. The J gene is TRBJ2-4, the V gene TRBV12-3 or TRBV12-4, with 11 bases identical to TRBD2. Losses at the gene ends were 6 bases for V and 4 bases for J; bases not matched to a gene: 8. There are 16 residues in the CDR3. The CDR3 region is CASRSGTSGIKNIQYF. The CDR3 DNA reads TGTGCCAGCAGATCCGGGACTAGCGGAATTAAAAACATTCAGTACTTC.

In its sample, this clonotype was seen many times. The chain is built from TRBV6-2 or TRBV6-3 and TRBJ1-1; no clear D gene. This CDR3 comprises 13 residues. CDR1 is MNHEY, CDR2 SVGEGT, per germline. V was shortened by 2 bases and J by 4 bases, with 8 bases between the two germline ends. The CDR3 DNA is TGTGCCAGCAGTTACGCATGGGTCACTGAAGCTTTCTTT. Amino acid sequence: CASSYAWVTEAFF.

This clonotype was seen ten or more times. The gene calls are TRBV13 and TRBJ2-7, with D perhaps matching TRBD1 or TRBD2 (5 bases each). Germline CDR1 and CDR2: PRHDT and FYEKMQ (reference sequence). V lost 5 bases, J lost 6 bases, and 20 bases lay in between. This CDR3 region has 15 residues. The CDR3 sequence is CASSIAGRAGGEQYF. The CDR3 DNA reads TGTGCCAGCAGCATCGCCGGGCGGGCTGGGGGCGAGCAGTACTTC. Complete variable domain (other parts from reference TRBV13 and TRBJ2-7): AAGVIQSPRHLIKEKRETATLKCYPIPRHDTVYWYQQGPGQDPQFLISFYEKMQSDKGSIPDRFSAQQFSDYHSELNMSSLELGDSALYFCASSIAGRAGGEQYFGPGTRLTVT.

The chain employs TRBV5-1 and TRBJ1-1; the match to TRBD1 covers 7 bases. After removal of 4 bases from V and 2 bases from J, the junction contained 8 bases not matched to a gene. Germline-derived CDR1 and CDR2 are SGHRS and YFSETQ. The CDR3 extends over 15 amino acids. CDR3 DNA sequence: TGCGCCAGCAGCCAGGGACAGATGGTTAACACTGAAGCTTTCTTT. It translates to CASSQGQMVNTEAFF.

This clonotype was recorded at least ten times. CDR3 amino acids: CASSPGGFGTPQETQYF. The CDR3 DNA reads TGTGCCAGCAGCCCCGGTGGGTTCGGGACGCCCCAAGAGACCCAGTACTTC. This chain joins TRBV7-2 and TRBJ2-5; the D gene could be TRBD1 or TRBD2 (5 bases each). The CDR3 runs to 17 residues. The V gene lost 5 bases and the J gene lost 1 base, with 20 bases spanning the gap. The germline CDR1 and CDR2 sequences are SGHTA and FQGNSA.

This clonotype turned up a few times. The CDR3 sequence is CASSLRGSWGYEQYF. The CDR3 DNA reads as TGCGCCAGCAGCTTGAGGGGGTCCTGGGGCTACGAGCAGTACTTC. V usage is TRBV5-1 and J usage is TRBJ2-7; tentative D call: TRBD1 (6 bases). This CDR3 comprises 15 residues. Germline V CDR1 and CDR2: SGHRS, YFSETQ. Trimming took off 1 base at V and 3 bases at J, with 14 bases between the two ends.

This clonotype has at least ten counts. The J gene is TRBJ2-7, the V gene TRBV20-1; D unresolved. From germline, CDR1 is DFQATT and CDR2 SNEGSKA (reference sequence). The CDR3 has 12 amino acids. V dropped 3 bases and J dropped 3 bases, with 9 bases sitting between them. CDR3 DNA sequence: TGCAGTGCTAGGAGTCAAGGCTACGAGCAGTACTTC. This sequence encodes CSARSQGYEQYF.

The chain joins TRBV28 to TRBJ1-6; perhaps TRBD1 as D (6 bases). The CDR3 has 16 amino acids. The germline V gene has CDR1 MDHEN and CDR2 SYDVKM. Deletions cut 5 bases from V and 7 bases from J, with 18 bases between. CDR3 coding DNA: TGTGCCAGCAGTGGGCGTACAGGGCGGCGGAATTCACCCCTCCACTTT. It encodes CASSGRTGRRNSPLHF.

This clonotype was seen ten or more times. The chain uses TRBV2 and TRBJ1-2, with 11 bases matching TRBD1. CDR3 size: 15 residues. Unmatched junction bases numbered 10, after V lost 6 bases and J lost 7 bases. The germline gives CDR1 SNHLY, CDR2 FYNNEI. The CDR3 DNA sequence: TGTGCCAGCAGCCCGGGGACAGGGGGATGGGCTGGCTACACCTTC. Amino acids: CASSPGTGGWAGYTF.

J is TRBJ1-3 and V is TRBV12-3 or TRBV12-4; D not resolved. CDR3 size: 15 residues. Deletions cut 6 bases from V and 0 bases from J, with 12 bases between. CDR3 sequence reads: CASRTRAFSGNTIYF. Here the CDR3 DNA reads TGTGCCAGCAGAACGCGGGCATTCTCTGGAAACACCATATATTTT.

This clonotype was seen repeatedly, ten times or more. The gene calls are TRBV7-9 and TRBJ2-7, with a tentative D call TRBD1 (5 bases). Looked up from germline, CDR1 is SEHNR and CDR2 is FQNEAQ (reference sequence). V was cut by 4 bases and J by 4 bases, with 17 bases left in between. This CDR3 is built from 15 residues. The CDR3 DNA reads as TGTGCCAGCAGCTCCCCCGAGGCAGGACAATACGAGCAGTACTTC. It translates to CASSSPEAGQYEQYF.